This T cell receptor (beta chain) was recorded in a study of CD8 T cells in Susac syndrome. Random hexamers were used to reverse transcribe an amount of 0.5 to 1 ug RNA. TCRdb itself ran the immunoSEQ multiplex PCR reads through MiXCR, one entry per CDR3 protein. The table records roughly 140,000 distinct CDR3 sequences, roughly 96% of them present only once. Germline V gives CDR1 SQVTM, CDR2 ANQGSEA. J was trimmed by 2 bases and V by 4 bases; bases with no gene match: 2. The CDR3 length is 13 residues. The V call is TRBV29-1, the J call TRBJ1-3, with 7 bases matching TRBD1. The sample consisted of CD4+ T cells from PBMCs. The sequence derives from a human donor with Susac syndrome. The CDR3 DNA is TGCAGCGTTGCTGACAGGGCTGGAAACACCATATATTTT. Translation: CSVADRAGNTIYF.